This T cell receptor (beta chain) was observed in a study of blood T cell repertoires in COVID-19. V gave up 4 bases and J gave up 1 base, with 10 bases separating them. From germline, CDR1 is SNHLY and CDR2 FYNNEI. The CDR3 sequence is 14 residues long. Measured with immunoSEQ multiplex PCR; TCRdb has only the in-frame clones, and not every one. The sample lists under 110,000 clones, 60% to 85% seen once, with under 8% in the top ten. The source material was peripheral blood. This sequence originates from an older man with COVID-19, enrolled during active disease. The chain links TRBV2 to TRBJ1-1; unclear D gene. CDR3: CASSVFGGNTEAFF. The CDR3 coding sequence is TGTGCCAGCAGTGTTTTTGGCGGGAACACTGAAGCTTTCTTT.